Following are 27 T cell receptor beta chains from one sample sequenced in a study of blood T cell repertoires in COVID-19. Sequenced by immunoSEQ multiplex PCR; TCRdb stores in-frame clones only, minus some. This sample yields tens of thousands of clones, of which about four fifths are seen a single time; about 16% belongs to the top ten. What was sequenced was peripheral blood. The source of these receptors is a man aged 60 to 69 with COVID-19, enrolled during active disease.

The V and J genes are TRBV27 and TRBJ2-3; 11 nucleotides align to TRBD2. The germline gives CDR1 MNHEY, CDR2 SMNVEV (reference sequence). The CDR3 consists of 16 residues. Germline trimming cut 5 bases from V and 4 bases from J; bases unmatched to any gene: 8. The CDR3 DNA is TGTGCCAGCAGTAAAAGACTAGCGGGGCTTTCAGATACGCAGTATTTT. Its protein is CASSKRLAGLSDTQYF.

The DNA for the CDR3 is TGTGCCAGCAGCACCAGGAAGAGCGGGGGGCGCCTAGGAGAGACCCAGTACTTC. As protein: CASSTRKSGGRLGETQYF. This rearrangement joins TRBV11-2 to TRBJ2-5, with TRBD2 identical over 9 bases. J lost 4 bases, V lost 5 bases, and 17 bases had no gene match. The V gene's germline CDR1 is SGHAT and CDR2 FQNNGV. The CDR3 spans 18 residues.

The rearrangement links TRBV12-3 or TRBV12-4 to TRBJ1-2, with TRBD1 matching 7 bases. There are 13 residues in the CDR3. With V trimmed by 3 bases and J by 4 bases, 2 bases remained unmatched. In DNA, the CDR3 is TGTGCCAGCAGTTTGGCAGGGGGCTATGGCTACACCTTC. This encodes CASSLAGGYGYTF.

This sequence joins TRBV7-9 and TRBJ1-5; TRBD1 matches 7 bases. This CDR3 is built from 14 residues. The germline CDR1 and CDR2 sequences are SEHNR and FQNEAQ (reference sequence). The V segment lost 5 bases and the J segment 7 bases; nucleotides outside the gene matches: 8. CDR3 region: CASSPQGGGQPQHF. CDR3 coding DNA: TGTGCCAGCAGCCCTCAGGGGGGCGGACAGCCCCAGCATTTT.

The chain joins TRBV7-9 to TRBJ2-3; D uncertain. Trimming left V 5 bases short and J 2 bases short, with 11 bases between. The CDR3 length is 14 residues. CDR1 and CDR2 (germline): SEHNR, FQNEAQ (reference sequence). The CDR3 region has the DNA TGTGCCAGCAGCCTTAGTATCCCCACAGATACGCAGTATTTT. Its translation: CASSLSIPTDTQYF.

This sequence joins TRBV28 and TRBJ1-6, with TRBD1 matching over 7 bases. The CDR3 is made up of 15 amino acids. The trim removed 3 bases at V and 5 bases at J, leaving 4 bases unmatched. Germline values: CDR1 MDHEN, CDR2 SYDVKM. The CDR3 nucleotides are TGTGCCAGCAGTTTGGCAGGGGGAGATAATTCACCCCTCCACTTT. This translates into CASSLAGGDNSPLHF.

The chain uses TRBV13 and TRBJ1-1, with D possibly matching TRBD1 (5 bases). This CDR3 contains 15 residues. Trimming pared 1 base from V and 1 base from J, leaving 10 bases between. CDR1 and CDR2 from the germline V gene are PRHDT and FYEKMQ (reference sequence). Here the CDR3 DNA reads TGTGCCAGCAGCTTAGTCGACAGCCAGAACACTGAAGCTTTCTTT. Protein sequence: CASSLVDSQNTEAFF. Full variable domain (missing parts from reference TRBV13 and TRBJ1-1): AAGVIQSPRHLIKEKRETATLKCYPIPRHDTVYWYQQGPGQDPQFLISFYEKMQSDKGSIPDRFSAQQFSDYHSELNMSSLELGDSALYFCASSLVDSQNTEAFFGQGTRLTVV.

The genes are TRBV9 and TRBJ2-1, with D unresolved. This CDR3 contains 13 residues. The V gene's germline CDR1 is SGDLS and CDR2 YYNGEE. Deletions cut 0 bases from V and 9 bases from J, with 10 bases between. As DNA, the CDR3 is TGTGCCAGCAGCGTAGAAAACAATCCTGAGCAGTTCTTC. Translated: CASSVENNPEQFF.

The gene calls are TRBV5-6 and TRBJ1-3; no reliable D call. This CDR3 comprises 15 residues. Germline-derived CDR1 and CDR2 are SGHDT and YYEEEE. The V end lost 2 bases, the J end lost 0 bases, and 9 bases lay between the germline ends. The CDR3 DNA follows: TGTGCCAGCAGCTTAGTAGATCGCTCTGGAAACACCATATATTTT. Translation: CASSLVDRSGNTIYF.

The chain has TRBV4-1 and TRBJ2-5; D may be TRBD2 (6 bases). The CDR3 extends over 13 amino acids. V lost 5 bases and J lost 2, with 9 bases in between. The germline CDR1 and CDR2 sequences are MGHRA and YSYEKL. The CDR3 loop is CASSLAEQETQYF. CDR3 nucleotides: TGCGCCAGCAGCTTAGCGGAGCAAGAGACCCAGTACTTC.

This rearrangement joins TRBV21-1 to TRBJ1-1; the table's D call TRBD1 went unverified against the DNA. TRBV21-1 is described as a pseudogene. This CDR3 spans 15 amino acids. The CDR3 reads CATAPWDSLYTEAFF. CDR3 DNA: TGTGCCACTGCCCCCTGGGACAGTTTGTACACTGAAGCTTTCTTT.

The V call is TRBV9, the J call TRBJ2-1; D is uncertain. Trimming shortened V by 7 bases and J by 15 bases, and 11 bases separated the two germline ends. CDR1 and CDR2 (germline): SGDLS, YYNGEE. The CDR3 loop spans 9 amino acids. This CDR3 is CASSWLRFF. The CDR3 nucleotides read TGTGCCAGCTCCTGGTTGAGGTTCTTC.

This clone was detected only a few times. The chain joins TRBV7-6 to TRBJ2-5, with D perhaps matching TRBD1 (6 bases). Germline-derived CDR1 and CDR2 are SGHVS and FNYEAQ. V shed 5 bases and J shed 5 bases, with 24 bases lying between them. This CDR3 spans 17 amino acids. The CDR3 loop is CASSPRQDIPGWETQYF. As DNA, the CDR3 is TGTGCCAGCAGCCCACGACAGGACATCCCGGGTTGGGAGACCCAGTACTTC.

V gene TRBV5-1 combines with J gene TRBJ2-3; 7 nucleotides align to TRBD1. The CDR3 runs 16 residues. J lost 1 base, V lost 3 bases, and 8 bases had no gene match. Germline CDR1 SGHRS, CDR2 YFSETQ. The CDR3 loop is CASSSQTGSGTDTQYF. The CDR3 DNA reads TGCGCCAGCAGCTCCCAGACAGGGTCCGGCACAGATACGCAGTATTTT. The full variable domain, in which reference TRBV5-1 and TRBJ2-3 provide the parts outside the CDR3, is KAGVTQTPRYLIKTRGQQVTLSCSPISGHRSVSWYQQTPGQGLQFLFEYFSETQRNKGNFPGRFSGRQFSNSRSEMNVSTLELGDSALYLCASSSQTGSGTDTQYFGPGTRLTVL.

The chain employs TRBV6-5 and TRBJ1-5; 8 nucleotides agree with TRBD1. From germline, CDR1 is MNHEY and CDR2 SVGAGI. The trim removed 8 bases at V and 2 bases at J, leaving 2 bases unmatched. This CDR3 has 13 amino acids. CDR3 in amino acids: CASSDRGNQPQHF. CDR3 bases: TGTGCCAGCTCGGACAGGGGCAATCAGCCCCAGCATTTT.

V is TRBV10-3 and J is TRBJ2-3; a weak D match, TRBD2 (5 bases). The length of the CDR3 is 14 residues. V was shortened by 6 bases and J by 1 base, with 11 bases between the two germline ends. Germline V gives CDR1 ENHRY, CDR2 SYGVKD. CDR3 nucleotides: TGTGCCATCAGGCCACGGGAAGGCACAGATACGCAGTATTTT. The encoded protein is CAIRPREGTDTQYF.

The V call is TRBV19, the J call TRBJ2-6; D is uncertain. The germline CDR1 and CDR2 sequences are LNHDA and SQIVND (reference sequence). The V end lost 6 bases, the J end lost 2 bases, and 11 bases lay between the germline ends. The CDR3 sequence is 15 residues long. The CDR3 loop reads CASSPLRAGANVLTF. The CDR3 DNA sequence: TGTGCCAGTAGCCCTCTTCGGGCTGGGGCCAACGTCCTGACTTTC.

The V and J genes are TRBV27 and TRBJ2-6, with 7 bases matching TRBD1. The trim removed 6 bases at V and 0 bases at J, leaving 17 bases unmatched. Germline V gene sequence: CDR1 MNHEY, CDR2 SMNVEV (reference sequence). This CDR3 region has 20 residues. The CDR3 bases are TGTGCCAGCAGCCACCCGGGGACAGTGATATCGAGCTCTGGGGCCAACGTCCTGACTTTC. Protein sequence: CASSHPGTVISSSGANVLTF.

This clone was counted only a few times. This rearrangement joins TRBV30 to TRBJ2-3, with a tentative D call TRBD1 (6 bases). With 2 bases removed from V and 4 bases from J, the gap between germline ends came to 19 bases. Looked up from germline, CDR1 is GTSNPN and CDR2 is SVGIG (reference sequence). CDR3 length equals 16 residues. CDR3 in DNA: TGTGCCTGGAGTATGGGACATCTGGGAGTCCCAGATACGCAGTATTTT. It is translated as CAWSMGHLGVPDTQYF.

The V call is TRBV27, the J call TRBJ2-7; 7 bases match TRBD1. The CDR3 totals 15 residues. Trimming took 5 bases from V and 0 from J; bases not matched to a gene: 7. Germline-derived CDR1 and CDR2 are MNHEY and SMNVEV (reference sequence). The CDR3 region is CASSPSGQSSYEQYF. The CDR3 nucleotides read TGTGCCAGCAGTCCCTCGGGACAGAGCTCCTACGAGCAGTACTTC.

The chain is built from TRBV6-5 and TRBJ1-2, with D tentatively TRBD1 (6 bases). Deletions cut 8 bases from V and 0 bases from J, with 13 bases between. Looked up from germline, CDR1 is MNHEY and CDR2 is SVGAGI. CDR3 length: 14 residues. Written as DNA, the CDR3 is TGTGCCAGCCGAAATCCAGGGGCTAACTATGGCTACACCTTC. Residues: CASRNPGANYGYTF.

This clone was observed once. V usage is TRBV19 and J usage is TRBJ1-4, with no clear D. This CDR3 has 15 residues. V shed 3 bases and J shed 7 bases, with 15 bases lying between them. Germline V gene sequence: CDR1 LNHDA, CDR2 SQIVND (reference sequence). CDR3 protein: CASSIGGSEGEKLFF. CDR3 DNA sequence: TGTGCCAGTAGTATTGGTGGGTCAGAGGGTGAAAAACTGTTTTTT.

This chain links TRBV11-2 with TRBJ1-2; D unresolved. Germline V CDR1 and CDR2: SGHAT, FQNNGV. This CDR3 has 15 amino acids. Between the trimmed V and J ends, which lost 1 base and 5 bases, there was a span of 14 bases. The CDR3 DNA reads as TGTGCCAGCAGCTTAGGCGCACGGGGAAAATATGGCTACACCTTC. The encoded protein is CASSLGARGKYGYTF.

The chain couples TRBV9 to TRBJ2-1, with a possible D match to TRBD2 (5 bases). Germline lookup yields CDR1 SGDLS and CDR2 YYNGEE. The CDR3 is made up of 14 amino acids. V shed 3 bases and J shed 8 bases, with 15 bases lying between them. CDR3 protein: CASSGLSGSDEQFF. As DNA, the CDR3 is TGTGCCAGCAGCGGTCTTTCGGGGTCTGATGAGCAGTTCTTC. The full variable domain, with the rest looked up from reference TRBV9 and TRBJ2-1, is DSGVTQTPKHLITATGQRVTLRCSPRSGDLSVYWYQQSLDQGLQFLIQYYNGEERAKGNILERFSAQQFPDLHSELNLSSLELGDSALYFCASSGLSGSDEQFFGPGTRLTVL.

This sequence joins TRBV19 and TRBJ1-4; the D is unclear. The V end lost 6 bases, the J end lost 8 bases, and 4 bases lay between the germline ends. CDR3 size: 10 residues. Germline V gene lookup returns CDR1 LNHDA and CDR2 SQIVND (reference sequence). CDR3 nucleotides: TGTGCCAGTAGACACGAAAAACTGTTTTTT. Amino acid sequence: CASRHEKLFF.

This chain links TRBV5-1 with TRBJ2-7, with a tentative D call TRBD1 (6 bases). Germline V CDR1 and CDR2: SGHRS, YFSETQ. The CDR3 has 14 amino acids. V lost 4 bases and J lost 1, with 12 bases in between. The CDR3 DNA follows: TGCGCCAGCAGCCCTCGGGACACATCCTACGAGCAGTACTTC. It translates to CASSPRDTSYEQYF.

The rearrangement joins TRBV7-9 to TRBJ2-3, with D maybe TRBD2 (5 bases). This CDR3 has 17 residues. Per germline, CDR1 SEHNR and CDR2 FQNEAQ (reference sequence). The V and J ends lost 5 bases and 6 bases respectively, with 24 bases between them. The CDR3 DNA follows: TGTGCCAGCAGCCAAGCGTGGGAGCGAGGGTCAGGTGATACGCAGTATTTT. Its translation is CASSQAWERGSGDTQYF.